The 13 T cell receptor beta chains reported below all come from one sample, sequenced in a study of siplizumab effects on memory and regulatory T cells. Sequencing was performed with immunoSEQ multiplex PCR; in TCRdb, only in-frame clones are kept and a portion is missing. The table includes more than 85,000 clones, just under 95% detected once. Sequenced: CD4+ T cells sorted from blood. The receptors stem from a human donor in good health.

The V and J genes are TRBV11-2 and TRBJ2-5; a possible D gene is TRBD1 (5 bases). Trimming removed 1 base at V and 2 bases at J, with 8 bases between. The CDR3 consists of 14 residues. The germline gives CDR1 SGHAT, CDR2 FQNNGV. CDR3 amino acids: CASSLVTVQETQYF. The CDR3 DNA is TGTGCCAGCAGCTTAGTGACAGTTCAAGAGACCCAGTACTTC.

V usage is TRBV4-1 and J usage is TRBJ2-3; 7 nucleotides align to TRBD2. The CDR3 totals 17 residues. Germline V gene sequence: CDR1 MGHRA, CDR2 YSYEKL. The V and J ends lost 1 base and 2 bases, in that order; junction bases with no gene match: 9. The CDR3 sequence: CASSQALRREVTDTQYF. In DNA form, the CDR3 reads TGCGCCAGCAGCCAAGCCTTAAGACGGGAGGTCACAGATACGCAGTATTTT.

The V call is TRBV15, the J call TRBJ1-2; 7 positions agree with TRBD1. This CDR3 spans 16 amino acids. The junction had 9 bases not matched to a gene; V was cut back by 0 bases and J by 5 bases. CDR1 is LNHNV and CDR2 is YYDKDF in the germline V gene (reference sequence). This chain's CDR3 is CATSRDRGGSGYGYTF. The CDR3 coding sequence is TGTGCCACCAGCAGAGATCGAGGGGGCTCGGGGTATGGCTACACCTTC.

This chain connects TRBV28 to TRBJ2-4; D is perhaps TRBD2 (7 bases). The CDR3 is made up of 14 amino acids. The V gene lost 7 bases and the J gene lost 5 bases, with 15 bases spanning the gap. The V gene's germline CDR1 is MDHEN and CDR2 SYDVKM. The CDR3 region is CASIPGGLENIQYF. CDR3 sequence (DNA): TGTGCCAGCATCCCGGGGGGCCTCGAAAACATTCAGTACTTC. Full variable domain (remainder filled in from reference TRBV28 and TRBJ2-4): DVKVTQSSRYLVKRTGEKVFLECVQDMDHENMFWYRQDPGLGLRLIYFSYDVKMKEKGDIPEGYSVSREKKERFSLILESASTNQTSMYLCASIPGGLENIQYFGAGTRLSVL.

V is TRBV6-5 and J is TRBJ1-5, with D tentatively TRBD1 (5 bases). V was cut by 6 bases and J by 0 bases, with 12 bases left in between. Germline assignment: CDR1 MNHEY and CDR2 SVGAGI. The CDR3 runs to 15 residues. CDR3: CASSPWGDSNQPQHF. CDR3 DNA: TGTGCCAGCAGCCCCTGGGGGGATAGCAATCAGCCCCAGCATTTT.

The CDR3 bases are TGTGCCAGCAGCTTAAGTGTCAGTTCCTACGAGCAGTACTTC. Translating it yields CASSLSVSSYEQYF. V gene TRBV7-9 combines with J gene TRBJ2-7; D not certain. Trimming cost V 2 bases and J 1 base, with 9 bases left between them. CDR1 is SEHNR and CDR2 is FQNEAQ in the germline V gene (reference sequence). The CDR3 is made up of 14 amino acids.

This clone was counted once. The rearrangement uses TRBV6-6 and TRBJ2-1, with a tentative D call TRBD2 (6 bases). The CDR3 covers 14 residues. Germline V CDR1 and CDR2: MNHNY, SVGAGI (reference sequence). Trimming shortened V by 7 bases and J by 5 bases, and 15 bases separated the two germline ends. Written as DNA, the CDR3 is TGTGCCAGCACTGAGTGGGGGGACCACAATGAGCAGTTCTTC. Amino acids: CASTEWGDHNEQFF.

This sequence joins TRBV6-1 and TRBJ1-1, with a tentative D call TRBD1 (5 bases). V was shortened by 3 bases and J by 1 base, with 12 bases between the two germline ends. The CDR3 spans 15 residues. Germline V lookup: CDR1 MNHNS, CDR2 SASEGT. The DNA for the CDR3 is TGTGCCAGCAGTGAGCAACCTCAGGGGAACACTGAAGCTTTCTTT. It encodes CASSEQPQGNTEAFF.

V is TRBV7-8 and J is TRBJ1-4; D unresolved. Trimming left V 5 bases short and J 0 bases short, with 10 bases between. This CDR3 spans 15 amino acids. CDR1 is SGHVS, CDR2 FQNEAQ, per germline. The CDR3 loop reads CASSPWDSTNEKLFF. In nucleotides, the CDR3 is TGTGCCAGCAGCCCCTGGGATTCAACTAATGAAAAACTGTTTTTT.

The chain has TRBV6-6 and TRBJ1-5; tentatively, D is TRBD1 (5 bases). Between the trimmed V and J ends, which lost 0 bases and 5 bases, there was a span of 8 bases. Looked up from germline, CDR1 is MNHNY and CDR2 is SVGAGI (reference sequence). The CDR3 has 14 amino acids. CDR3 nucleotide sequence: TGTGCCAGCAGTTACTCTCAGGGCTATCAGCCCCAGCATTTT. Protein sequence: CASSYSQGYQPQHF.

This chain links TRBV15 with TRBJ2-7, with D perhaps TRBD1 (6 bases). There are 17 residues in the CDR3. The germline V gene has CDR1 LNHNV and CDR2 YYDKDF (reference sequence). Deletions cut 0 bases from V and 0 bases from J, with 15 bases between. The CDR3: CATSREGVTGSSYEQYF. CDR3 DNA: TGTGCCACCAGCAGAGAGGGGGTAACAGGGAGCTCCTACGAGCAGTACTTC.

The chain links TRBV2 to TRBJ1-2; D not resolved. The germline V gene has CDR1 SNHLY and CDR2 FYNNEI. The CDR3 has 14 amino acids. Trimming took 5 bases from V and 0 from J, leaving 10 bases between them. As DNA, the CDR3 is TGTGCCAGCAGTCTTAGGGAGGCTAACTATGGCTACACCTTC. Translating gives CASSLREANYGYTF.

The CDR3 coding sequence is TGTGCCAGCAGTTACTCGATGGCGGACAGCCCTACCGAGCAGTACTTC. Translating gives CASSYSMADSPTEQYF. This chain connects TRBV6-6 to TRBJ2-7, with D possibly TRBD1 on 6 matching bases. Looked up from germline, CDR1 is MNHNY and CDR2 is SVGAGI (reference sequence). V was cut by 0 bases and J by 6 bases, with 18 bases left in between. CDR3 length equals 16 residues.